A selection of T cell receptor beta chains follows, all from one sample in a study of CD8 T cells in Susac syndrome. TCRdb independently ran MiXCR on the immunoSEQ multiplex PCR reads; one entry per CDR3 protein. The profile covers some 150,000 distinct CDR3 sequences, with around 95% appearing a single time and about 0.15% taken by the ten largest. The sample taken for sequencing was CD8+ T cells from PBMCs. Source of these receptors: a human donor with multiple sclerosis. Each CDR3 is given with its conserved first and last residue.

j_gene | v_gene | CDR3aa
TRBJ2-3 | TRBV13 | CASSDFTDTQYF
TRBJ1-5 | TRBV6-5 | CASSLGLKNQPQHF
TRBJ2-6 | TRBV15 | CATSIGTNVDSGANVLTF
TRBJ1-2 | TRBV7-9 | CASTGDSATNYGYTF
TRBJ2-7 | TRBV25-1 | CASSDRSYEQYF
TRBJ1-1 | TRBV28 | CASSLTLGGTNTEAFF
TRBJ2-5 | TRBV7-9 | CASSLLMLAEETQYF
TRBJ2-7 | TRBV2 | CASSDYPRDTGGKYF
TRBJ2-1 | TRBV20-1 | CSARGGNEQFF
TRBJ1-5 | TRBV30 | CAWSEGTGGNQPQHF
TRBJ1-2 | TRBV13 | CATAESSSHGYTF
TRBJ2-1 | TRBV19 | CASSIDLFGRVNEQFF
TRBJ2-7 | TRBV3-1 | CASSQPLAREQYF
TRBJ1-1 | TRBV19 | CASSIGGVNTEAFF
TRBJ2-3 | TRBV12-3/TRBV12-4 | CASIPERLTSTDTQYF
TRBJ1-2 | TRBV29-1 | CSVLRTGGVGYTF
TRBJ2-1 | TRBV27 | CASSAGAEQFF
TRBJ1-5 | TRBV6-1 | CASRPSSNQPQHF
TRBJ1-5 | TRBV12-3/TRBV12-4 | CASGGGWDNQPQHF
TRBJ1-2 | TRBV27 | CASSPQGIYESAGGYTF